The 10 T cell receptor beta chains reported below all come from one sample, sequenced in a study of blood T cell repertoires in COVID-19. Assay used: immunoSEQ multiplex PCR; TCRdb lists only in-frame clones, some missing. Of fewer than 120,000 clones detected, more than 70% appear once; the ten largest clones hold roughly 3.3%. The sequenced sample was peripheral blood. These receptor sequences come from a woman aged 45-65 years with acute or convalescent COVID-19.

The rearrangement links TRBV24-1 to TRBJ2-3, with 9 bases aligning to TRBD1. V lost 4 bases to trimming and J lost 1 base; unmatched junction nucleotides: 5. The length of the CDR3 is 16 residues. The germline V gene encodes CDR1 KGHDR and CDR2 SFDVKD. CDR3 sequence reads: CATSDLTGGGTDTQYF. The DNA of the CDR3 is TGTGCCACCAGTGACTTGACAGGGGGTGGCACAGATACGCAGTATTTT.

V usage is TRBV18 and J usage is TRBJ2-7; 9 bases are a match to TRBD2. The junction had 9 bases not matched to a gene; V was cut back by 3 bases and J by 6 bases. Germline values: CDR1 KGHSH, CDR2 LQKENI. The CDR3 contains 15 residues. CDR3 bases: TGTGCCAGCTCACCTGGTCACGGGACTAGCACCGAGCAGTACTTC. Encoded protein: CASSPGHGTSTEQYF.

CDR3 coding DNA: TGTGCCAGTAGCCACTATAGCAGCACTGAAGCTTTCTTT. Translating it yields CASSHYSSTEAFF. The chain carries TRBV19 and TRBJ1-1; D is ambiguous. V was clipped by 6 bases and J by 4 bases, with 12 bases between them. This CDR3 is 13 amino acids long. Germline CDR1 LNHDA, CDR2 SQIVND (reference sequence). Complete variable domain (other parts from reference TRBV19 and TRBJ1-1): DGGITQSPKYLFRKEGQNVTLSCEQNLNHDAMYWYRQDPGQGLRLIYYSQIVNDFQKGDIAEGYSVSREKKESFPLTVTSAQKNPTAFYLCASSHYSSTEAFFGQGTRLTVV.

The chain combines TRBV27 with TRBJ2-2; TRBD2 might be the D (6 bases). This CDR3 region has 15 residues. V was clipped by 7 bases and J by 5 bases, with 17 bases between them. Germline CDR1 is MNHEY and CDR2 is SMNVEV (reference sequence). CDR3 region: CASTPRLGMTGELFF. The CDR3 DNA reads TGTGCCAGCACCCCCAGACTAGGGATGACCGGGGAGCTGTTTTTT.

The DNA for the CDR3 is TGTGCCAGTAGCACCAGGACGACTACTGGAAACACCATATATTTT. It is translated as CASSTRTTTGNTIYF. The V gene is TRBV19, the J gene TRBJ1-3; D unresolved. CDR1 and CDR2 from the germline V gene are LNHDA and SQIVND (reference sequence). V gave up 6 bases and J gave up 2 bases, with 14 bases separating them. CDR3 size: 15 residues.

This chain connects TRBV19 to TRBJ2-2; 8 bases are shared with TRBD1. J lost 1 base, V lost 7 bases, and 11 bases had no gene match. Looked up from germline, CDR1 is LNHDA and CDR2 is SQIVND (reference sequence). The CDR3 is 17 residues long. DNA of the CDR3: TGTGCCAGTACCCCCCTTCCCGGGACAGGGAACACCGGGGAGCTGTTTTTT. This encodes CASTPLPGTGNTGELFF.

The V and J genes are TRBV6-5 and TRBJ1-2; maybe TRBD1 (5 bases). This CDR3 is built from 12 residues. Trimming pared 6 bases from V and 9 bases from J, leaving 14 bases between. From germline, CDR1 is MNHEY and CDR2 SVGAGI. The CDR3 is CASRTPGFSYTF. In DNA, the CDR3 is TGTGCCAGCAGGACCCCAGGGTTTAGCTACACCTTC.

This clone turned up a few times. The rearrangement links TRBV28 to TRBJ2-7; TRBD2 is a possible D gene (5 bases). Per germline, CDR1 MDHEN and CDR2 SYDVKM. CDR3 length: 15 residues. Trimming stripped 0 bases from V and 2 bases from J, with 11 bases between. The CDR3 bases are TGTGCCAGCAGTTTATGGTCCAGCGGAACCTACGAGCAGTACTTC. Translated: CASSLWSSGTYEQYF.

V usage is TRBV30 and J usage is TRBJ1-1; 7 bases match TRBD1. Per germline, CDR1 GTSNPN and CDR2 SVGIG (reference sequence). CDR3 length: 13 amino acids. Trimming cost V 3 bases and J 6 bases; bases outside gene matches: 7. The CDR3 nucleotides read TGTGCCTGGAGCCTAGACAGGGTAGCTGAAGCTTTCTTT. Its protein is CAWSLDRVAEAFF.

This clone was seen once. This chain joins TRBV29-1 and TRBJ1-4; a weak D match, TRBD1 (5 bases). V lost 6 bases and J lost 8, with 10 bases in between. Germline V gene sequence: CDR1 SQVTM, CDR2 ANQGSEA. This CDR3 has 11 residues. DNA for the CDR3: TGCAGCGTGGCACGGGGGGAAAAACTGTTTTTT. Translating it yields CSVARGEKLFF.